This T cell receptor (beta chain) was sequenced in a study of human T cells and chemical hapten exposure. Looking at the study overall: Diphenylcyclopropenone was applied weekly to patients' scalps across the roughly 23-week study. Per-sample TCR yield variation was attributed mainly to small pooled library volume differences.

A remark on this clonotype: Its antigen remains unidentified.

Time point defined: patch test 3, about 24 weeks after DPC sensitization. Sample treatment: therapeutic diphenylcyclopropenone sensitization with weekly scalp DPC. Study-wide results and limits: As patch test score rose, PT1 expanded TCR counts tended to rise as well. TCRs at high frequency, those above 1 in 1000, did not change with DPC sensitization.

TCRdb ran MiXCR on the RACE reads and lists one entry per CDR3 protein. The sample has 150,000 to 200,000 distinct CDR3 sequences, about 25% seen once. This specimen was whole blood, taken in connection with sensitization to the hapten diphenylcyclopropenone (DPC). This TCR was sampled from a woman aged 40-49 years with alopecia areata. Some clones in this sample may be carry-over from other donors' samples.

This chain's CDR3 is CASSPGHHYEQYF. As DNA, the CDR3 is TGTGCCAGCAGCCCGGGACACCATTACGAGCAGTACTTC. V gene TRBV7-6 combines with J gene TRBJ2-7; a possible D gene is TRBD1 (6 bases). V gave up 5 bases and J gave up 4 bases, with 12 bases separating them. CDR1 and CDR2 from the germline V gene are SGHVS and FNYEAQ. The CDR3 runs 13 residues.